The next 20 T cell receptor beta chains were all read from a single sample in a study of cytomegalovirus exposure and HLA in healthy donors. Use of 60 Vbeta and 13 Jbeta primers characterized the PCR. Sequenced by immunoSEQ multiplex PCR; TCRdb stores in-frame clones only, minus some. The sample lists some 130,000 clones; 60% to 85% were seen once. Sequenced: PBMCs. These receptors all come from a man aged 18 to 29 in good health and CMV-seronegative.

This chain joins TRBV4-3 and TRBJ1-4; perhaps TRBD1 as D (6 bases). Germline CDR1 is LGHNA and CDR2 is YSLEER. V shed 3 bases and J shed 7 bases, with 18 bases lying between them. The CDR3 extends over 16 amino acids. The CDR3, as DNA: TGCGCCAGCAGCCAGGGGCCGCCAGGGGAGGGTGAAAAACTGTTTTTT. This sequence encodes CASSQGPPGEGEKLFF.

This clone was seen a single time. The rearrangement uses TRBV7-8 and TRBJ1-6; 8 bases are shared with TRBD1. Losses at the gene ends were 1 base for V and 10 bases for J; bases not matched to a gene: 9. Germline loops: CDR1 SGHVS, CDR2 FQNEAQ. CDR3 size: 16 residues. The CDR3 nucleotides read TGTGCCAGCAGCTTAGTAGGACAGGGTATAAAATCACCCCTCCACTTT. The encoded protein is CASSLVGQGIKSPLHF. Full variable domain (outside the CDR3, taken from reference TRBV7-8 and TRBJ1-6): GAGVSQSPRYKVAKRGQDVALRCDPISGHVSLFWYQQALGQGPEFLTYFQNEAQLDKSGLPSDRFFAERPEGSVSTLKIQRTQQEDSAVYLCASSLVGQGIKSPLHFGNGTRLTVT.

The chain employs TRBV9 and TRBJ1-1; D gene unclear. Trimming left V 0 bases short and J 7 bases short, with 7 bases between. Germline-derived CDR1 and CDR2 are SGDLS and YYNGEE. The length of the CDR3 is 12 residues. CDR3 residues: CASSVASGEAFF. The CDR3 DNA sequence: TGTGCCAGCAGCGTAGCCTCGGGTGAAGCTTTCTTT.

The CDR3 sequence: CASSESRGRNSPLHF. The DNA for the CDR3 is TGTGCCAGCAGTGAAAGCAGGGGGCGAAATTCACCCCTCCACTTT. The chain has TRBV25-1 and TRBJ1-6; 8 bases line up with TRBD1. The CDR3 length is 15 residues. Looked up from germline, CDR1 is MGHDK and CDR2 is SYGVNS. J gave up 7 bases and V 2 bases, and 4 bases lay outside the gene matches.

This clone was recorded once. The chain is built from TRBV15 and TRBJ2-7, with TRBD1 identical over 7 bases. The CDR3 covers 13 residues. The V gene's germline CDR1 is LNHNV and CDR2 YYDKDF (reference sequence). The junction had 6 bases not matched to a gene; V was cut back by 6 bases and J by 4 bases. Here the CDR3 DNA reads TGTGCCACCAGTGAGGGACAGATTTACGAGCAGTACTTC. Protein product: CATSEGQIYEQYF.

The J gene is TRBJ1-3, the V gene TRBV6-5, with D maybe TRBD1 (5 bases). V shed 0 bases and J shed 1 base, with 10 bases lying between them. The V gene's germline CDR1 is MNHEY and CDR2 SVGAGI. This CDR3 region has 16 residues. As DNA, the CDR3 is TGTGCCAGCAGTTACTCGGGCAGGGAATCTGGAAACACCATATATTTT. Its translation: CASSYSGRESGNTIYF.

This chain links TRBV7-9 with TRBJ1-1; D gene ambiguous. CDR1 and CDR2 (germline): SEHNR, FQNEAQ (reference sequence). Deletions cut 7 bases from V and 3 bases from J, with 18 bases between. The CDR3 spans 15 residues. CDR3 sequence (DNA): TGTGCCAGCACCCTTATACGCAGGCTTGACACTGAAGCTTTCTTT. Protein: CASTLIRRLDTEAFF.

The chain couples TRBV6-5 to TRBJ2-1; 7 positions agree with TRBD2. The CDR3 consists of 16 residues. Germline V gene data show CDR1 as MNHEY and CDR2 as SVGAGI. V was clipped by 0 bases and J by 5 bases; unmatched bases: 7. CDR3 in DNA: TGTGCCAGCAGTTACTCTGGACTAGGGGAGGACAATGAGCAGTTCTTC. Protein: CASSYSGLGEDNEQFF.

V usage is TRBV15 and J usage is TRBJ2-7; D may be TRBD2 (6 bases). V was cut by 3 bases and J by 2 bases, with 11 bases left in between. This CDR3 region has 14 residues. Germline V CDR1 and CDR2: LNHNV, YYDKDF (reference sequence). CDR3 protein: CATSREGPTYEQYF. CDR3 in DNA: TGTGCCACCAGCAGGGAGGGACCTACCTACGAGCAGTACTTC. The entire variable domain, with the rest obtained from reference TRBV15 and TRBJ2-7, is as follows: DAMVIQNPRYQVTQFGKPVTLSCSQTLNHNVMYWYQQKSSQAPKLLFHYYDKDFNNEADTPDNFQSRRPNTSFCFLDIRSPGLGDTAMYLCATSREGPTYEQYFGPGTRLTVT.

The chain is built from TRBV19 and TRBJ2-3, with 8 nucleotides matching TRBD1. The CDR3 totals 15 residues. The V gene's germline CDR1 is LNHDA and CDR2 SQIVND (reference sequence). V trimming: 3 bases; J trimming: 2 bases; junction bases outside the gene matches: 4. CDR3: CASSIRQGYTDTQYF. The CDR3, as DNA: TGTGCCAGTAGTATTCGACAGGGGTACACAGATACGCAGTATTTT.

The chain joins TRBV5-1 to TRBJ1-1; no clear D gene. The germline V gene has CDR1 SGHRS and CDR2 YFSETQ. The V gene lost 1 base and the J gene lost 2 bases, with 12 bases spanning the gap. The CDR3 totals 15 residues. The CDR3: CASSLFGPDNTEAFF. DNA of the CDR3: TGCGCCAGCAGCTTGTTTGGCCCAGATAACACTGAAGCTTTCTTT.

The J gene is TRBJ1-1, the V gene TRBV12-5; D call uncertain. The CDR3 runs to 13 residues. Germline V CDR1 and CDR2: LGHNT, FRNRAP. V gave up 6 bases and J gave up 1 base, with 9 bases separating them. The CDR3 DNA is TGTGCTAGTGGCAATGTACAGAACACTGAAGCTTTCTTT. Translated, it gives CASGNVQNTEAFF.

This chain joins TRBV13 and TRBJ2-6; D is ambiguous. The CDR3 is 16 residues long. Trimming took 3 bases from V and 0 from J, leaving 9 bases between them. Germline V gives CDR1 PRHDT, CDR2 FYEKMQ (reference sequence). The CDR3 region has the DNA TGTGCCAGCAGCTTGGGCCTCTACTCTGGGGCCAACGTCCTGACTTTC. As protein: CASSLGLYSGANVLTF.

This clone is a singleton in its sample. The CDR3 reads CASSGRTGIPGELFF. The CDR3 nucleotides are TGTGCCAGCAGTGGAAGGACAGGGATACCCGGGGAGCTGTTTTTT. The rearrangement uses TRBV2 and TRBJ2-2; 8 nucleotides match TRBD1. The CDR3 has 15 amino acids. Germline assignment: CDR1 SNHLY and CDR2 FYNNEI. With 4 bases clipped from V and 6 bases from J, the junction kept 7 bases outside the gene matches.

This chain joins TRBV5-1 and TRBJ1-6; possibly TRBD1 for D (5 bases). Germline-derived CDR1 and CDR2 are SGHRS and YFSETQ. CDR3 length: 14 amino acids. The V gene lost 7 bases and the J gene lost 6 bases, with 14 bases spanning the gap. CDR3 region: CASRGSMGNSPLHF. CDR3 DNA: TGCGCCAGCCGGGGGAGTATGGGTAATTCACCCCTCCACTTT.

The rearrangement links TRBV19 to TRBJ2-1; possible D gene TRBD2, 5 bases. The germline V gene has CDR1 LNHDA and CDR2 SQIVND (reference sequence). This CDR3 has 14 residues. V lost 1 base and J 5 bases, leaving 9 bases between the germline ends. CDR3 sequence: CASSIGTGNNEQFF. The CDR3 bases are TGTGCCAGTAGTATAGGAACCGGGAACAATGAGCAGTTCTTC.

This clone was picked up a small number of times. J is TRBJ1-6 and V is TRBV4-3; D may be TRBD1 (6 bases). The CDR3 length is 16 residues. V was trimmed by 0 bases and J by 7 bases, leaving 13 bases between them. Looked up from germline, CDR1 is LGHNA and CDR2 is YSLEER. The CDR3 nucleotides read TGCGCCAGCAGCCAAGATTCGGACAGTCCAAATTCACCCCTCCACTTT. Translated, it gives CASSQDSDSPNSPLHF.

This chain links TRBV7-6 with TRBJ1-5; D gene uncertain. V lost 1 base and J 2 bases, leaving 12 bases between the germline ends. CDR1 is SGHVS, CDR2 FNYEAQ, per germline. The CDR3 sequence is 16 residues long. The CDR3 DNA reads TGTGCCAGCAGCTTAGGCCCCAGAGGTCGCAATCAGCCCCAGCATTTT. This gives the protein CASSLGPRGRNQPQHF.

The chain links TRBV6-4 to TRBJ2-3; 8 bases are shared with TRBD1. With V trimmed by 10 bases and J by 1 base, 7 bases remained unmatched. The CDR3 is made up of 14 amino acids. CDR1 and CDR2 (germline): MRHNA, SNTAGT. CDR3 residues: CANRTGIRTDTQYF. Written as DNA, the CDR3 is TGTGCCAATCGGACAGGGATTCGCACAGATACGCAGTATTTT.

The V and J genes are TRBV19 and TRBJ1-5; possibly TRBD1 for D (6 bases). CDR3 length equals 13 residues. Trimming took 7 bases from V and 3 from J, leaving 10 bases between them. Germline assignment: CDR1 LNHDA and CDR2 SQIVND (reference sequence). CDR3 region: CASMDRANQPQHF. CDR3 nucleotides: TGTGCCAGTATGGACAGAGCCAATCAGCCCCAGCATTTT.